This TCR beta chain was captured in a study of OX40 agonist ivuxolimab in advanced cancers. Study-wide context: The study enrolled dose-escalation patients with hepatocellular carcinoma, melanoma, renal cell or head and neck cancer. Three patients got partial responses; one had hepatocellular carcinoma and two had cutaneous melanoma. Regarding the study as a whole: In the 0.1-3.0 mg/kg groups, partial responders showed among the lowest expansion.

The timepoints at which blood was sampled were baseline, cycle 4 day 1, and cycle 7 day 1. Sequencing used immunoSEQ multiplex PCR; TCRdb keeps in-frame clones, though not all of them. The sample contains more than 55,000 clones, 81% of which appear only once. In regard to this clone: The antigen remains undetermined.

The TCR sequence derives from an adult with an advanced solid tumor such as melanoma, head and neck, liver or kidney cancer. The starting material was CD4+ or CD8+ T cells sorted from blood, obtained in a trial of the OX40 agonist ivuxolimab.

The CDR3 spells CASSLRTAGYTF. CDR3 sequence (DNA): TGTGCCAGTAGTCTCCGGACAGCTGGCTACACCTTC. V usage is TRBV19 and J usage is TRBJ1-2; D is perhaps TRBD1 (6 bases). The CDR3 is made up of 12 amino acids. Between the trimmed V and J ends, which lost 5 bases and 7 bases, there was a span of 11 bases. CDR1 LNHDA and CDR2 SQIVND come from the germline V gene (reference sequence). Full variable domain (missing parts from reference TRBV19 and TRBJ1-2): DGGITQSPKYLFRKEGQNVTLSCEQNLNHDAMYWYRQDPGQGLRLIYYSQIVNDFQKGDIAEGYSVSREKKESFPLTVTSAQKNPTAFYLCASSLRTAGYTFGSGTRLTVV.